Below, one T cell receptor beta chain is given with its context. The antigen remains unidentified. CDR1 is SQVTM, CDR2 ANQGSEA, per germline. The CDR3 is 17 amino acids. The V segment lost 0 bases and the J segment 8 bases; nucleotides outside the gene matches: 13. The data were taken from a study of T-cell reconstitution after alpha-beta-depleted transplantation in children. Study-wide results and limits: Several hundred rapidly expanded clones from non-depleted graft cells reportedly supplied alpha-beta T cells about two months post-transplant. T-cell numbers and diversity, one year after transplant, stemmed largely from T cells that were newly produced. Several patients had high TCRbeta diversity at day 60; it came from surviving recipient T cells and thymic progenitors.

Preparing the TCRbeta library involved the use of unique molecular identifiers. MiXCR, run by TCRdb on the PCR reads, gives a single entry per CDR3 protein. The table lists 45,000 to 50,000 distinct CDR3 sequences, about 50% of them singletons. The V and J genes are TRBV29-1 and TRBJ1-6; 7 bases align to TRBD1. The sequence derives from a boy under two years old with SCID, due to receive a stem cell transplant. Specimen: peripheral blood, collected before TCRalphabeta/CD19-depleted stem cell transplant. This chain's CDR3 is CSVEDLAGGVTDSPLHF. The CDR3 DNA is TGCAGCGTTGAAGATCTGGCAGGGGGGGTTACCGATTCACCCCTCCACTTT.